This is a list of T cell receptor beta chains from one sample in a study of blood T cell repertoires in COVID-19. Profiling relied on immunoSEQ multiplex PCR, and the TCRdb table lists in-frame clones only, not all of them. The sample yields 55,000 to 95,000 clones, roughly 81% seen once. Sequenced: peripheral blood. The receptors here all came from a woman aged 70-85 years with acute or convalescent COVID-19. The CDR3 runs from the conserved cysteine through the conserved F or W. D genes are given only for firm matches.

TRBJ2-4 | . | 15 | TRBV9 | CASSAGTAAKNIQYF
TRBJ1-2 | TRBD1 | 15 | TRBV7-8 | CASSPRTGHGYGYTF
TRBJ1-3 | . | 14 | TRBV7-6 | CASSLSGGRNTIYF
TRBJ1-1 | TRBD1 | 16 | TRBV11-2 | CASSPRTGDPITEAFF
TRBJ2-5 | . | 15 | TRBV7-6 | CASSPSLRAQETQYF
TRBJ2-7 | . | 13 | TRBV3-1/TRBV3-2 | CASSQIRGYEQYF
TRBJ1-4 | . | 15 | TRBV27 | CASSTSGSTNEKLFF
TRBJ2-7 | TRBD2 | 15 | TRBV19 | CASSEGLAGGGEQYF
TRBJ1-5 | TRBD1 | 20 | TRBV28 | CASTLLPGQGEGWYGKPQHF
TRBJ1-6 | . | 16 | TRBV2 | CASTRDNAALYSPLHF
TRBJ1-1 | TRBD1 | 17 | TRBV3-1/TRBV3-2 | CASSPRDRVHMNTEAFF
TRBJ2-1 | . | 15 | TRBV28 | CASSFSGGTYNEQFF
TRBJ2-1 | TRBD2 | 15 | TRBV14 | CASSRTSGMENEQFF
TRBJ1-5 | TRBD1 | 12 | TRBV29-1 | CSVDRDNQPQHF
TRBJ2-6 | TRBD2 | 20 | TRBV9 | CASSVATLAGGTGGANVLTF
TRBJ1-3 | . | 12 | TRBV19 | CASSIARDTIYF
TRBJ2-2 | . | 17 | TRBV7-9 | CASSQWASAKVPGELFF
TRBJ1-2 | . | 14 | TRBV5-4 | CASSFQGPNYGYTF
TRBJ2-3 | . | 15 | TRBV7-8 | CASSPIAAETDTQYF
TRBJ2-5 | TRBD2 | 16 | TRBV28 | CASRHPPGLAPETQYF
TRBJ2-2 | TRBD2 | 16 | TRBV7-9 | CASSSTSGSTTGELFF
TRBJ1-2 | . | 13 | TRBV6-5 | CATLPQGRAGYTF
TRBJ1-4 | . | 14 | TRBV3-1/TRBV3-2 | CASSLSVEREKLFF
TRBJ1-1 | . | 14 | TRBV11-3 | CASSLGGLSSEAFF
TRBJ1-2 | TRBD1 | 18 | TRBV18 | CASSPIGTGASANYGYTF
TRBJ2-7 | . | 14 | TRBV6-5 | CASSYSSVTYEQYF
TRBJ1-2 | . | 13 | TRBV5-8 | CASSRTVNYGYTF
TRBJ2-7 | TRBD1 | 16 | TRBV2 | CASSDPGQGSGYEQYF
TRBJ2-2 | TRBD1 | 15 | TRBV28 | CASRPDRVPTGELFF
TRBJ1-2 | TRBD1 | 12 | TRBV29-1 | CSVGGQNYGYTF
TRBJ1-4 | . | 15 | TRBV28 | CASSPPNREGEKLFF
TRBJ2-2 | TRBD2 | 15 | TRBV27 | CASSLGTSGNRELFF
TRBJ1-3 | . | 14 | TRBV28 | CASSSNYIGNTIYF
TRBJ1-3 | . | 15 | TRBV21-1 | CASSLKTLRGNTIYF
TRBJ2-7 | . | 16 | TRBV9 | CASSPEWKGVSYEQYF
TRBJ2-3 | TRBD2 | 10 | TRBV2 | CASAGEPQYF
TRBJ2-7 | TRBD1 | 13 | TRBV3-1/TRBV3-2 | CASSGQGKYEQYF
TRBJ2-4 | . | 14 | TRBV6-2/TRBV6-3 | CASSYPPEVNIQYF
TRBJ2-1 | TRBD1 | 16 | TRBV11-2 | CASSRAGTGAHNEQFF